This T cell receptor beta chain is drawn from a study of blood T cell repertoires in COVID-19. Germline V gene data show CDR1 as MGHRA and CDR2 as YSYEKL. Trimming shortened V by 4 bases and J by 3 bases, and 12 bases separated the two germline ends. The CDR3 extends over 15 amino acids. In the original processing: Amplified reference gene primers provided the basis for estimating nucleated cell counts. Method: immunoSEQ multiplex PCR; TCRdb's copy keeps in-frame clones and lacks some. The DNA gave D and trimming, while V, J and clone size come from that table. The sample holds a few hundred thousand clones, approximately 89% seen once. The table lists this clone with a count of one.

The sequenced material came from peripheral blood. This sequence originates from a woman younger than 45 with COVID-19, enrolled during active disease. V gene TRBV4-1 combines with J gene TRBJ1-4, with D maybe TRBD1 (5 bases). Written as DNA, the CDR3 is TGCGCCAGCAGCCTGCAGGGTTACGCTAATGAAAAACTGTTTTTT. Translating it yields CASSLQGYANEKLFF.